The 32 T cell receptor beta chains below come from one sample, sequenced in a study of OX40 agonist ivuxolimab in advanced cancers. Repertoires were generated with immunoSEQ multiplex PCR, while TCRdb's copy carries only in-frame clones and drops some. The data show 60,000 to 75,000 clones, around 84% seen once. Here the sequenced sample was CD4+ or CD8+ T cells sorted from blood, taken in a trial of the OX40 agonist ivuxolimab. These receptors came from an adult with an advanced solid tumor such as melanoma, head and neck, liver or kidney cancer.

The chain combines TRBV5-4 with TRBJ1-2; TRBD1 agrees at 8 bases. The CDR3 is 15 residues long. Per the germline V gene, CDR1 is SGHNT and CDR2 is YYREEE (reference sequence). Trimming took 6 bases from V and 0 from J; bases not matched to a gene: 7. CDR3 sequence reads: CASTRSGGSNYGYTF. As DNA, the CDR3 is TGTGCCAGCACCCGTTCAGGGGGCTCTAACTATGGCTACACCTTC.

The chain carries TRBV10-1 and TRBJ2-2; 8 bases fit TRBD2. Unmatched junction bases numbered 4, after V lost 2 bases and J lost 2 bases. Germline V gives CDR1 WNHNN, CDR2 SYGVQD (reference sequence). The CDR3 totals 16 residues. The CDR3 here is CASSENRGGNTGELFF. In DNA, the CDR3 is TGCGCCAGCAGTGAGAACCGGGGGGGCAACACCGGGGAGCTGTTTTTT.

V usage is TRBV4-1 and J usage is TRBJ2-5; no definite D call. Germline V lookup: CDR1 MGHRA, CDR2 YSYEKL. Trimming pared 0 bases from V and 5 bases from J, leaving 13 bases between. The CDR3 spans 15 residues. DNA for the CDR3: TGCGCCAGCAGCCAAGATTCCGGCCAGTGGGAGACCCAGTACTTC. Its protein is CASSQDSGQWETQYF.

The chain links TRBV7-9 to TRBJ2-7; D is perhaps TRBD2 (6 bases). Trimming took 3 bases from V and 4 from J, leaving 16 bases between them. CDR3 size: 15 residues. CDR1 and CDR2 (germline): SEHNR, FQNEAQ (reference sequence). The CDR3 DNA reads TGTGCCAGCAGCTTGTATACGGGACTCCGATACGAGCAGTACTTC. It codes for CASSLYTGLRYEQYF.

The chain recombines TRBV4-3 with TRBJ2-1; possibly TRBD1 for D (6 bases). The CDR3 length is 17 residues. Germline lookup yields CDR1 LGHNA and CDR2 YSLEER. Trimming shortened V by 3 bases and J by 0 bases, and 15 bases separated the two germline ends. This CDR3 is CASSQVYTGSSYNEQFF. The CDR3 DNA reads TGCGCCAGCAGCCAGGTATACACAGGGAGCTCCTACAATGAGCAGTTCTTC.

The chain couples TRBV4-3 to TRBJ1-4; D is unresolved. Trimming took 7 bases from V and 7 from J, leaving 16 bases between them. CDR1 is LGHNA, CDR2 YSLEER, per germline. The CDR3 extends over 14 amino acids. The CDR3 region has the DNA TGCGCCAGCACCTGGACCTCCAGAAGTGAAAAACTGTTTTTT. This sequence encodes CASTWTSRSEKLFF.

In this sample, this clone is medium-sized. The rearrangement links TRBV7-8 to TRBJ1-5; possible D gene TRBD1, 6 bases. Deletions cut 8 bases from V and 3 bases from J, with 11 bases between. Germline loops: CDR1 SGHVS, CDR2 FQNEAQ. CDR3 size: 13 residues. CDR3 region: CASQGQANQPQHF. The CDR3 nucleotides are TGTGCCAGCCAGGGGCAGGCCAATCAGCCCCAGCATTTT.

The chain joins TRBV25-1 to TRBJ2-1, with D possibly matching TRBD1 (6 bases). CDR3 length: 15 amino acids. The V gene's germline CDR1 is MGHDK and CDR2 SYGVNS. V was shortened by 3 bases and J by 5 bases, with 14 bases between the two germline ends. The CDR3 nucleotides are TGTGCCAGCAGTGAGACTAACAGGGTAGACAATGAGCAGTTCTTC. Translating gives CASSETNRVDNEQFF.

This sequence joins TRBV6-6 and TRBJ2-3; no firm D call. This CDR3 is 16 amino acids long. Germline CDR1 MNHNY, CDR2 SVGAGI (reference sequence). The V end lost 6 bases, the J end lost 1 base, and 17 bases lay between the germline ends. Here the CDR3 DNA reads TGTGCCAGCAGGCCCCCGGCTCGGTCAGGCACAGATACGCAGTATTTT. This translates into CASRPPARSGTDTQYF.

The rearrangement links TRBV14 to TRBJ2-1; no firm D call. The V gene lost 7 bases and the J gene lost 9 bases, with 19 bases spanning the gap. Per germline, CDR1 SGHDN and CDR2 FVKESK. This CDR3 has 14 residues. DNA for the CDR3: TGTGCCAGCATGCAGGCCCCCCCCTCGGGTGAGCAGTTCTTC. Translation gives CASMQAPPSGEQFF.

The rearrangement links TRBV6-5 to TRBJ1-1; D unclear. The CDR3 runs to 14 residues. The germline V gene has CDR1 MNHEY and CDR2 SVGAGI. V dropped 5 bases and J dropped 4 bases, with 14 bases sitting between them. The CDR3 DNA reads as TGTGCCAGCAGTGCTTCCCATAAGGGCACTGAAGCTTTCTTT. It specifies CASSASHKGTEAFF.

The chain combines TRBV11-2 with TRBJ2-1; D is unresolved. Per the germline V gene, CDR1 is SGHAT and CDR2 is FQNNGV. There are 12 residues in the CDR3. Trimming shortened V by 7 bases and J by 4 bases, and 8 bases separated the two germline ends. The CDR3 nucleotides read TGTGCCAGCACCTCCATTTACAATGAGCAGTTCTTC. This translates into CASTSIYNEQFF.

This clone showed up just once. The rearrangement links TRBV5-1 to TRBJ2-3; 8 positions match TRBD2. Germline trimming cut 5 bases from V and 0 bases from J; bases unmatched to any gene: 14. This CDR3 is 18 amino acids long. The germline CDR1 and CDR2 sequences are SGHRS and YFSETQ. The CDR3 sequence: CASRGIAGSTWSTDTQYF. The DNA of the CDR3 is TGCGCCAGCAGGGGGATAGCGGGAAGTACCTGGAGCACAGATACGCAGTATTTT.

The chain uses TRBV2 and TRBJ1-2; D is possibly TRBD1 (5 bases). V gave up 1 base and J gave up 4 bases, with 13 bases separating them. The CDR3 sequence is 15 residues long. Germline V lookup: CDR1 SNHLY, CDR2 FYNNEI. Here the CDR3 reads CASSEGGPRSYGYTF. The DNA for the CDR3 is TGTGCCAGCAGTGAAGGGGGCCCTCGGTCCTATGGCTACACCTTC.

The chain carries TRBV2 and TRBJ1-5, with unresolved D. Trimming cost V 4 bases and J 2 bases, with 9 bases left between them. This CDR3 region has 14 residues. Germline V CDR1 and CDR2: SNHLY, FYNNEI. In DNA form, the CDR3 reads TGTGCCAGCAGTGTAGAGTCTGGCAATCAGCCCCAGCATTTT. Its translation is CASSVESGNQPQHF.

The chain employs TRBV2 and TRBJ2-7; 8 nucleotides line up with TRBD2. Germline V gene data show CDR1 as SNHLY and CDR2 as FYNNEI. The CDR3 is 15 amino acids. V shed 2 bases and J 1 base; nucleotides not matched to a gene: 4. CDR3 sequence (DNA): TGTGCCAGCAGTGAACCCACGGGAGGGTCCTACGAGCAGTACTTC. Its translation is CASSEPTGGSYEQYF.

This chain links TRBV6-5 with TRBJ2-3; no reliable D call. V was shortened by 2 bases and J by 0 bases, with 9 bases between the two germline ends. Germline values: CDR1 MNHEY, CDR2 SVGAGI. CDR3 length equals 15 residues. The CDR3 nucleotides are TGTGCCAGCAGTTACGGAGCGACTAGCACAGATACGCAGTATTTT. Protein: CASSYGATSTDTQYF.

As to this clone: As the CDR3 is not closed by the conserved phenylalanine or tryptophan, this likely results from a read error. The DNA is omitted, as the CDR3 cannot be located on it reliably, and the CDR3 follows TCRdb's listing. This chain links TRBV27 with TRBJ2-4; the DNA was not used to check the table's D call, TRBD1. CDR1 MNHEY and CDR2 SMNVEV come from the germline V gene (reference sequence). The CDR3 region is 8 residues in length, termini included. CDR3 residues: CAPGQGDV.

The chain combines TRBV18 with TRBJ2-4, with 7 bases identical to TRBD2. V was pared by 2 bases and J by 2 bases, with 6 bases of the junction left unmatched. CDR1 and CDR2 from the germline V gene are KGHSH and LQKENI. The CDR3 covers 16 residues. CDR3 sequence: CASSPYREGTKNIQYF. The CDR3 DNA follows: TGTGCCAGCTCACCATATAGGGAGGGAACCAAAAACATTCAGTACTTC. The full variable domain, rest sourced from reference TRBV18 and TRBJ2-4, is NAGVMQNPRHLVRRRGQEARLRCSPMKGHSHVYWYRQLPEEGLKFMVYLQKENIIDESGMPKERFSAEFPKEGPSILRIQQVVRGDSAAYFCASSPYREGTKNIQYFGAGTRLSVL.

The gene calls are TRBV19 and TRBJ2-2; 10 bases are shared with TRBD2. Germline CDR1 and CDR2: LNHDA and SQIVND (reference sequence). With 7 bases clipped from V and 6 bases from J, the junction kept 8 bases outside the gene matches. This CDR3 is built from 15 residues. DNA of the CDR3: TGTGCCAGTATAGAGCGGGAGGGCCTTCCCGGGGAGCTGTTTTTT. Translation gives CASIEREGLPGELFF.

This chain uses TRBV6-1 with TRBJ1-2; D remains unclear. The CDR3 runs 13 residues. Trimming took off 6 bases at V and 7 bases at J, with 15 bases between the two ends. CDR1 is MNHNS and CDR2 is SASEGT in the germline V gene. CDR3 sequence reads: CASRWHPGAGYTF. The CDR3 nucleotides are TGTGCCAGCAGATGGCACCCCGGCGCTGGCTACACCTTC.

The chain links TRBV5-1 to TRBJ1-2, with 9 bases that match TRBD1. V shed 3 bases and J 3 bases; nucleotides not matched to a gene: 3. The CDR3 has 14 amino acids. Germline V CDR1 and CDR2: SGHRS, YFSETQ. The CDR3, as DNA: TGCGCCAGCAGCTCACAGGGGGCCGACTATGGCTACACCTTC. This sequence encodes CASSSQGADYGYTF.

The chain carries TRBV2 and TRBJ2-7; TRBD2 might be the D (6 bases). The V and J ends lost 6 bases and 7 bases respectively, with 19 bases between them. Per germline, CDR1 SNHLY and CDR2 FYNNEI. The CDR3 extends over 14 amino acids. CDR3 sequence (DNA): TGTGCCAGCAGCGCGGGATTACAAAGGCTGGAGCAGTACTTC. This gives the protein CASSAGLQRLEQYF.

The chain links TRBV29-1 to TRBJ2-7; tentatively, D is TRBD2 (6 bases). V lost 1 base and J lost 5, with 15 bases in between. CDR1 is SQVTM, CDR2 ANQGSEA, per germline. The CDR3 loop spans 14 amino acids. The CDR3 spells CSVEGLAGIDEQYF. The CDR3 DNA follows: TGCAGCGTTGAAGGGCTCGCGGGAATTGACGAGCAGTACTTC.

CDR3 in amino acids: CTSSQERPGGPSETQYF. The CDR3 region has the DNA TGCACCAGCAGCCAAGAAAGGCCAGGGGGACCCTCGGAGACCCAGTACTTC. This chain links TRBV1 with TRBJ2-5; the table's TRBD1 call for D was not verified on the DNA. TRBV1 is shown as a pseudogene. The CDR3 totals 17 residues.

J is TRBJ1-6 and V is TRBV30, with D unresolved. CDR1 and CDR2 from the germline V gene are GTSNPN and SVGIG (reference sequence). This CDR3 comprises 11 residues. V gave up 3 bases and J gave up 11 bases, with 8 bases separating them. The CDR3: CAWSPGTPLHF. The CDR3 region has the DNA TGTGCCTGGAGCCCGGGAACACCCCTCCACTTT.

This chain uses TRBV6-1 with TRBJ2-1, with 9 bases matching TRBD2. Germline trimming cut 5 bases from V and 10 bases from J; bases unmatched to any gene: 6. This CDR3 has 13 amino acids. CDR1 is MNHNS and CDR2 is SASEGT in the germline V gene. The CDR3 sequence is CASSRREGLEQFF. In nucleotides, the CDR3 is TGTGCCAGCAGTCGGCGGGAGGGCCTGGAGCAGTTCTTC.

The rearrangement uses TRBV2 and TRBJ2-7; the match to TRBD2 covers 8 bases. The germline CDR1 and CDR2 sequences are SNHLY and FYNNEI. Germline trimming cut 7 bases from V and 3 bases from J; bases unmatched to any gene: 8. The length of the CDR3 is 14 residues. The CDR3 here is CASKDGGGIYEQYF. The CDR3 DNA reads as TGTGCCAGCAAAGACGGGGGGGGAATCTACGAGCAGTACTTC.

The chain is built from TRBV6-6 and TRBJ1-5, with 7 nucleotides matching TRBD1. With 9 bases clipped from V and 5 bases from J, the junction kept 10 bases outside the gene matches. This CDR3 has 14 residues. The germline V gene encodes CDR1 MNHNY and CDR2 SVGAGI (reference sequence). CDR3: CASKGATFDQPQHF. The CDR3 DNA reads TGTGCCAGTAAGGGGGCGACGTTTGATCAGCCCCAGCATTTT.

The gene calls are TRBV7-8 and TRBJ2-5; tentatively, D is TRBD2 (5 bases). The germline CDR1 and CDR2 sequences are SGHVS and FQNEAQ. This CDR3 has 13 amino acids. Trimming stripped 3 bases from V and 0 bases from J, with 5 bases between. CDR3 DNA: TGTGCCAGCAGCTTCGGGAACCAAGAGACCCAGTACTTC. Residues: CASSFGNQETQYF.

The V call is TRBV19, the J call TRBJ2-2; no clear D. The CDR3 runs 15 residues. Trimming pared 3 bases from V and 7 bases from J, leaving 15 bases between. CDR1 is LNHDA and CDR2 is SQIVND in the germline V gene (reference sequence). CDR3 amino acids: CASSISASGDGELFF. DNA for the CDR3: TGTGCCAGTAGTATCTCCGCCTCAGGAGACGGGGAGCTGTTTTTT.

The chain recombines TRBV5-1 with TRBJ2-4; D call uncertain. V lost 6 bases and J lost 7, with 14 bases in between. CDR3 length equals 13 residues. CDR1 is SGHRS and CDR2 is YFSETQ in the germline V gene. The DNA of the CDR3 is TGCGCCAGCATGGGGTCGGGCATCAACATTCAGTACTTC. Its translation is CASMGSGINIQYF.